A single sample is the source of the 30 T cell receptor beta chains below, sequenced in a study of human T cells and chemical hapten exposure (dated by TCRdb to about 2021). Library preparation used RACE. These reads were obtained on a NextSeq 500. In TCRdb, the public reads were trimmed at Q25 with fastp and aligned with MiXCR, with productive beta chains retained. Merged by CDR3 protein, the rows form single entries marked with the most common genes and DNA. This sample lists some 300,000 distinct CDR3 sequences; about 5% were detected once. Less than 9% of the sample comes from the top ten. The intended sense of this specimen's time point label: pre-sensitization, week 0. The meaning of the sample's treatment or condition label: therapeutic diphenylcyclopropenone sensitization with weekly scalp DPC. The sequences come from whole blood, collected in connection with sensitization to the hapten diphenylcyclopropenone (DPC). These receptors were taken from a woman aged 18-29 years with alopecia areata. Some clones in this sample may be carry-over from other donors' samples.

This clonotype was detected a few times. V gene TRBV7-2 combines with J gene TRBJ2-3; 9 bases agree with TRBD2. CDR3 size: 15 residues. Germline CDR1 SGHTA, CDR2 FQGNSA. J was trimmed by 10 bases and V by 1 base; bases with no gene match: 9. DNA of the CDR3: TGTGCCAGCAGCTTAGGGGCGGGGGGGCCCCGACCGCAGTATTTT. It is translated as CASSLGAGGPRPQYF.

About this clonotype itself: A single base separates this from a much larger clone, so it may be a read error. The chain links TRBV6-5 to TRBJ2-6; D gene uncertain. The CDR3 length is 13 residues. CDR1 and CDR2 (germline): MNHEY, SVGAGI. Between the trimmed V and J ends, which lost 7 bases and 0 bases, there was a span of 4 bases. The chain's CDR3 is CASTISGANVLTF. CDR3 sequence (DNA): TGTGCCAGCACCATCTCTGGGGCCAACGTCCTGACTTTC.

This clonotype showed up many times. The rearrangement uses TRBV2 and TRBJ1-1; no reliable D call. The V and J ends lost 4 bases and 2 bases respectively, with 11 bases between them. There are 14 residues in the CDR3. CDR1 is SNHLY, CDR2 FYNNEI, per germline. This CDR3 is CASSGPSGNTEAFF. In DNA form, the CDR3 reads TGTGCCAGCAGTGGTCCATCGGGTAACACTGAAGCTTTCTTT.

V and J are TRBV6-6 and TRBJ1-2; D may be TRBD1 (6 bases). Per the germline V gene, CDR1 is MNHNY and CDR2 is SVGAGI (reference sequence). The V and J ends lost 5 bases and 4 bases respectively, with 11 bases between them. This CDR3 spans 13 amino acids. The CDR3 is CASSPPGAYGYTF. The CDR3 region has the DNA TGTGCCAGCAGTCCGCCGGGGGCCTATGGCTACACCTTC.

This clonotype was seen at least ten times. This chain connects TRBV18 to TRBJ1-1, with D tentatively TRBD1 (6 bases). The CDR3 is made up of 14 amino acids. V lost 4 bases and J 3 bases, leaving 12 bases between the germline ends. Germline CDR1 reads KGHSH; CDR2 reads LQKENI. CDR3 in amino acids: CASSRGQLDTEAFF. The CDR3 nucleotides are TGTGCCAGCTCACGAGGACAGTTAGACACTGAAGCTTTCTTT.

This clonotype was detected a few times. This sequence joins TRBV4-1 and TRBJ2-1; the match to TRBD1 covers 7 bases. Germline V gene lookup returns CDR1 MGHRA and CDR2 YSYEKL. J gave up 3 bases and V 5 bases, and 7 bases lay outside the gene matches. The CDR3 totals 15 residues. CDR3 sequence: CASSSGTVVYNEQFF. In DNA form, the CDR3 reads TGCGCCAGCAGCTCCGGGACAGTAGTCTACAATGAGCAGTTCTTC.

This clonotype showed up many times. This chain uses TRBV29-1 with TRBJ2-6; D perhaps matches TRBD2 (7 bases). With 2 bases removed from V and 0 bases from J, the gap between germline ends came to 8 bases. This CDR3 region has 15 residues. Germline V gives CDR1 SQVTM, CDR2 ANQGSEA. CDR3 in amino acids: CSVERGGSGANVLTF. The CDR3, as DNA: TGCAGCGTTGAAAGGGGGGGCTCTGGGGCCAACGTCCTGACTTTC.

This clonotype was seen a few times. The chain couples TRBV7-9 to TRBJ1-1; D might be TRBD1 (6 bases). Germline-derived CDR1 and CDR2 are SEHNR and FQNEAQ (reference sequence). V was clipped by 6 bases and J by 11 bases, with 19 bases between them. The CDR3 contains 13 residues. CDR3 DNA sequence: TGTGCCAGCAGTTTTAAACAGGGAGAGAGCGCTTTCTTT. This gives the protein CASSFKQGESAFF.

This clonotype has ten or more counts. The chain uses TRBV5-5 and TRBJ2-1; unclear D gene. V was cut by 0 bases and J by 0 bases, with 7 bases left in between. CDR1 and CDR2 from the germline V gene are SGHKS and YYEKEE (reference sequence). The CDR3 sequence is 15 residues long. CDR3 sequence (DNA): TGTGCCAGCAGCTTGGCAGGCCGCTCCTACAATGAGCAGTTCTTC. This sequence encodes CASSLAGRSYNEQFF.

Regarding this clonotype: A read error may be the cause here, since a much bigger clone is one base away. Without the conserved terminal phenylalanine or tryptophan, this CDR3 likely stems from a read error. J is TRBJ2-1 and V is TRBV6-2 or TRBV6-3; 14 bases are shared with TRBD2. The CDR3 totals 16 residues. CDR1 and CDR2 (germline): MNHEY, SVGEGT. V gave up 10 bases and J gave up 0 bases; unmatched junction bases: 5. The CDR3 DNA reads TGTGCCAATCGGACTAGCGGGGGGCTCTCCTACAATGAGCAGTTCTTA. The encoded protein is CANRTSGGLSYNEQFL.

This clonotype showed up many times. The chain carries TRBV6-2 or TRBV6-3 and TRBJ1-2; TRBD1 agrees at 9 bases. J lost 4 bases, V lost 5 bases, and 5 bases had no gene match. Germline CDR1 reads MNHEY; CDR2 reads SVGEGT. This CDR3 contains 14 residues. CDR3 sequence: CASSNRGLGYGYTF. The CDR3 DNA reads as TGTGCCAGCAGTAACAGGGGGCTTGGCTATGGCTACACCTTC.

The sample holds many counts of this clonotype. The CDR3 loop is CSVWGGTEAFF. CDR3 coding DNA: TGCAGTGTGTGGGGTGGGACTGAAGCTTTCTTT. The chain has TRBV20-1 and TRBJ1-1; D not certain. The CDR3 has 11 amino acids. Per the germline V gene, CDR1 is DFQATT and CDR2 is SNEGSKA (reference sequence). Between the trimmed V and J ends, which lost 7 bases and 5 bases, there was a span of 11 bases.

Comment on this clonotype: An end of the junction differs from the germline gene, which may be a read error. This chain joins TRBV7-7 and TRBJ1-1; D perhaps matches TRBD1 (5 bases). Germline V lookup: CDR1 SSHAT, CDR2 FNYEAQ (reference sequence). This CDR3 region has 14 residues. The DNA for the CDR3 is TGTGCTAGCAGCACCGGGACCTTGCTAGCTGAAGCTTTCTTT. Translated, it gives CASSTGTLLAEAFF.

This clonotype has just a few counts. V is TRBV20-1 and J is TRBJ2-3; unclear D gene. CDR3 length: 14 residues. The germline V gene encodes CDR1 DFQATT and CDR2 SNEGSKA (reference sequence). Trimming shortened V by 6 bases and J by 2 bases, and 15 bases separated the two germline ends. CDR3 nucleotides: TGCAGTGCCCTGGGGTCCACTGACACAGATACGCAGTATTTT. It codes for CSALGSTDTDTQYF.

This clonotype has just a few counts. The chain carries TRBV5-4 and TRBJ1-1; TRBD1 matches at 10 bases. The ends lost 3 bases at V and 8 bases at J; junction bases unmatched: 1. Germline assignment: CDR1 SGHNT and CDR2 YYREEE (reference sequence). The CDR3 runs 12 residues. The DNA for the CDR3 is TGTGCCAGCAGCTGGGGACAGGGGGAAGCTTTCTTT. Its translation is CASSWGQGEAFF. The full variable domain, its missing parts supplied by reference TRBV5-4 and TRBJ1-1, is ETGVTQSPTHLIKTRGQQVTLRCSSQSGHNTVSWYQQALGQGPQFIFQYYREEENGRGNFPPRFSGLQFPNYSSELNVNALELDDSALYLCASSWGQGEAFFGQGTRLTVV.

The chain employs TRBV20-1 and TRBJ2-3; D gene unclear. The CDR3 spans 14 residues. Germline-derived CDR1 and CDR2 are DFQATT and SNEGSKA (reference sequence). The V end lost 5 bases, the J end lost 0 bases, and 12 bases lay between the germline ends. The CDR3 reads CSAPLSSSTDTQYF. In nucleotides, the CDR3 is TGCAGTGCTCCCCTCAGCTCTAGCACAGATACGCAGTATTTT.

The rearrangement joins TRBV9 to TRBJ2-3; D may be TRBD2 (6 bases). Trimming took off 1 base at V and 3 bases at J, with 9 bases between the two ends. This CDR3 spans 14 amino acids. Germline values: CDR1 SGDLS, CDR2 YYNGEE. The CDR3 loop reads CASSVWGVTDTQYF. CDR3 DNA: TGTGCCAGCAGCGTATGGGGGGTTACAGATACGCAGTATTTT.

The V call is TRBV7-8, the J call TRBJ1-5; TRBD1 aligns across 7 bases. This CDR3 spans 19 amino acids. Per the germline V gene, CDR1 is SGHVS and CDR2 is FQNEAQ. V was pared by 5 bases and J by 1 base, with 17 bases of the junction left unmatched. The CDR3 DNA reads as TGTGCCAGCAGCCCAGACCCGCCAGGGGGGTTGAGAAGCAATCAGCCCCAGCATTTT. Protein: CASSPDPPGGLRSNQPQHF.

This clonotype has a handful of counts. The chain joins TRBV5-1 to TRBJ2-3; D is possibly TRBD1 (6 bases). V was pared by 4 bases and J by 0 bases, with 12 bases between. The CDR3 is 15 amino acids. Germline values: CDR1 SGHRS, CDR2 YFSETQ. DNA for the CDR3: TGCGCCAGCAGCCTACAGGGCCGAAGCACAGATACGCAGTATTTT. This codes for CASSLQGRSTDTQYF.

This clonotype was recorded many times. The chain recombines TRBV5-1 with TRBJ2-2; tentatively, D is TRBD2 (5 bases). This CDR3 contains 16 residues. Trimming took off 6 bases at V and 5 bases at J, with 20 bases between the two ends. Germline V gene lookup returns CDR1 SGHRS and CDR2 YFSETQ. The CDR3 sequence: CASTFRPGLRTGELFF. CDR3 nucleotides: TGCGCCAGCACCTTTCGTCCGGGGTTGAGGACCGGGGAGCTGTTTTTT.

CDR3 sequence reads: CASSPERGSTEAFF. CDR3 sequence (DNA): TGCGCCAGCAGCCCCGAAAGGGGAAGCACTGAAGCTTTCTTT. The chain joins TRBV4-1 to TRBJ1-1; tentatively, D is TRBD1 (5 bases). Per the germline V gene, CDR1 is MGHRA and CDR2 is YSYEKL. This CDR3 contains 14 residues. Trimming cost V 4 bases and J 4 bases, with 13 bases left between them.

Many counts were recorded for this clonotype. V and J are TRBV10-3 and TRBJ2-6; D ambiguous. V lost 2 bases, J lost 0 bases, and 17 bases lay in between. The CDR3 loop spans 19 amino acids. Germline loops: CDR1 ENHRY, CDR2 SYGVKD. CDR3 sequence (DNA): TGTGCCATCAGTGAGCCAAAGGCGGTCCTCCTCTCTGGGGCCAACGTCCTGACTTTC. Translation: CAISEPKAVLLSGANVLTF.

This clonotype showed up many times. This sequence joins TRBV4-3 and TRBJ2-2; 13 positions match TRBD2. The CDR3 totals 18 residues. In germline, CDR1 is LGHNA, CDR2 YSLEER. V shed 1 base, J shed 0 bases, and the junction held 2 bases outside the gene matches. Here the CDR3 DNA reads TGCGCCAGCAGCCAAGGACTAGCGGGGGGACCGAACACCGGGGAGCTGTTTTTT. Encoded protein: CASSQGLAGGPNTGELFF.

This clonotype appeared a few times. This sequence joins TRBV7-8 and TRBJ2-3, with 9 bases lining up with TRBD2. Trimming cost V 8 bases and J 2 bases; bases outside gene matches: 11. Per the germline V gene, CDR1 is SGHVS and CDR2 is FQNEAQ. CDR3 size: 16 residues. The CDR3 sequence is CASANRLAGFTDTQYF. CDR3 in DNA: TGTGCCAGCGCCAATCGGCTAGCGGGATTCACAGATACGCAGTATTTT.

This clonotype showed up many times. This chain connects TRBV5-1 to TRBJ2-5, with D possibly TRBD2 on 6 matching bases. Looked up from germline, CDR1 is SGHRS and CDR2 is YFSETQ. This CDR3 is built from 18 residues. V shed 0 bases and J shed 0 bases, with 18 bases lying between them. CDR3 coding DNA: TGCGCCAGCAGCTTGGGACCTTCCGGGAGAGCTTACCAAGAGACCCAGTACTTC. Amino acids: CASSLGPSGRAYQETQYF.

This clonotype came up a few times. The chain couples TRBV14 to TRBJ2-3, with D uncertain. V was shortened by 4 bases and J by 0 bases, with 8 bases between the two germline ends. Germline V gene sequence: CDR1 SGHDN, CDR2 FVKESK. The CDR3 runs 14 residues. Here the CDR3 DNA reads TGTGCCAGCAGCCTGACATTTAGCACAGATACGCAGTATTTT. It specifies CASSLTFSTDTQYF.

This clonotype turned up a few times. CDR3 sequence: CASSPSVDSYGYTF. Written as DNA, the CDR3 is TGTGCCAGCAGCCCCTCAGTTGACAGCTATGGCTACACCTTC. This rearrangement joins TRBV7-3 to TRBJ1-2; tentatively, D is TRBD1 (5 bases). Trimming cost V 5 bases and J 4 bases, with 14 bases left between them. CDR3 length: 14 residues. Germline lookup yields CDR1 SGHTA and CDR2 FQGTGA.

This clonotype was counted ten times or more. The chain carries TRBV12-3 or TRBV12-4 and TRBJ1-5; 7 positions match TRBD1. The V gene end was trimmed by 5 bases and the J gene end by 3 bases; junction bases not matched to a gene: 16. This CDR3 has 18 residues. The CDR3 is CASSPPKFRDSNNQPQHF. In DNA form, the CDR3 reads TGTGCCAGCAGTCCACCGAAATTCCGGGACAGCAACAATCAGCCCCAGCATTTT.

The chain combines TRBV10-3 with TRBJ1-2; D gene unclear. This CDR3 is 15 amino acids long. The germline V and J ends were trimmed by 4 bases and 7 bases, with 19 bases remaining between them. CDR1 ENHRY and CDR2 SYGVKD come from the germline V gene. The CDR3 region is CAISGPGRELTGYTF. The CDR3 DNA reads TGTGCCATCAGTGGGCCGGGCCGGGAGTTAACTGGCTACACCTTC.

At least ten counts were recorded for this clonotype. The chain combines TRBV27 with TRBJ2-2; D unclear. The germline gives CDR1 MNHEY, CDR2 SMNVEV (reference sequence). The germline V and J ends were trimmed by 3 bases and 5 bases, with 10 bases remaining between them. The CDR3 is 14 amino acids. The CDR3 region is CASSFSYGTGELFF. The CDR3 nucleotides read TGTGCCAGCAGTTTTTCGTACGGTACCGGGGAGCTGTTTTTT.